This T cell receptor (beta chain) was captured by sequencing in a study of identical twins. From the 5' RACE reads, TCRdb called clonotypes with MiXCR, one entry per CDR3 protein. This sample has 520,000 or so distinct CDR3 sequences, with 22% found just once. Germline V gene lookup returns CDR1 MNHEY and CDR2 SVGAGI. The CDR3 has 14 amino acids. V gave up 0 bases and J gave up 4 bases, with 9 bases separating them. The data were also submitted as part of a second study, on T cells expressing NK-cell markers. From that report: Dominant NKG2C+ clonotype frequencies of roughly 1.0-7.0% of CD8+ T cells were measured in about 6 donors.

V is TRBV6-5 and J is TRBJ1-2; unclear D gene. The sequence derives from a woman in her late teens or twenties in good health. Sequencing input: CD4+ T cells sorted from blood. The CDR3 here is CASSYSVTLYGYTF. The CDR3 coding sequence is TGTGCCAGCAGTTACTCGGTGACACTCTATGGCTACACCTTC.